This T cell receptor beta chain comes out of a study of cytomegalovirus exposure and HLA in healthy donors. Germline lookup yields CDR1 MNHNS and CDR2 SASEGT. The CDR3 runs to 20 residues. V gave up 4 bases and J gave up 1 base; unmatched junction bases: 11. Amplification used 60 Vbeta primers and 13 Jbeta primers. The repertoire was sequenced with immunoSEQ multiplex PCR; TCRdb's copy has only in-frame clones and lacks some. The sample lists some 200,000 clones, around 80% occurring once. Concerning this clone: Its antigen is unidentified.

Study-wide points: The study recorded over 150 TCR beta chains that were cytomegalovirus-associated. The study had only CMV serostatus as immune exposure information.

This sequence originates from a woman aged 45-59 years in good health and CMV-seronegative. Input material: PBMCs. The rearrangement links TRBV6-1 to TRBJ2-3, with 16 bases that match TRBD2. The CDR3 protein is CASSVPGTSGGAWGTDTQYF. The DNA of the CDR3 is TGTGCCAGCAGTGTCCCCGGGACTAGCGGGGGGGCCTGGGGCACAGATACGCAGTATTTT.